This T cell receptor beta chain emerged from a study of regulatory T cells in long-lasting Graves disease. This clonotype has a count of ten or more. What it recognizes is unknown. Time point described: newly diagnosed GD, antithyroid drugs for less than 3 months. PBMC-derived RNA was used for the TCR library. Assembly of TCR beta libraries relied on iRepertoire HTBI primers together with Arm-PCR of CDR3 regions. In TCRdb, the multiplex PCR reads were re-called with MiXCR into one record per CDR3 protein. The sample has over 200,000 distinct CDR3 sequences, about 18% seen once. The study's findings and limits: Persistent Graves' patients showed reduced TCR diversity versus newly diagnosed patients. Peripheral blood, not thyroid tissue, was the sole material studied.

This sample was shared with a second study, whose subject was T cells in Graves' hyperthyroidism and ophthalmopathy. Per that paper: Graves' hyperthyroidism was deemed stable given no ophthalmopathy progression within 18 months. Each patient was aged 18 to 65 and had newly diagnosed hyperthyroidism of under 2 months' duration.

The sample consisted of peripheral blood mononuclear cells (PBMCs), taken at new diagnosis, from a patient treated with antithyroid drugs. This receptor was taken from a woman aged 25 to 39 with Graves disease.

The CDR3 nucleotides are TGCGCCAGCAGCCATCGCGGACGGAAAAACTATGGCTACACCTTC. This translates into CASSHRGRKNYGYTF. The chain recombines TRBV4-1 with TRBJ1-2; D is unclear. The length of the CDR3 is 15 residues. V shed 3 bases and J shed 2 bases, with 13 bases lying between them. Per the germline V gene, CDR1 is MGHRA and CDR2 is YSYEKL.